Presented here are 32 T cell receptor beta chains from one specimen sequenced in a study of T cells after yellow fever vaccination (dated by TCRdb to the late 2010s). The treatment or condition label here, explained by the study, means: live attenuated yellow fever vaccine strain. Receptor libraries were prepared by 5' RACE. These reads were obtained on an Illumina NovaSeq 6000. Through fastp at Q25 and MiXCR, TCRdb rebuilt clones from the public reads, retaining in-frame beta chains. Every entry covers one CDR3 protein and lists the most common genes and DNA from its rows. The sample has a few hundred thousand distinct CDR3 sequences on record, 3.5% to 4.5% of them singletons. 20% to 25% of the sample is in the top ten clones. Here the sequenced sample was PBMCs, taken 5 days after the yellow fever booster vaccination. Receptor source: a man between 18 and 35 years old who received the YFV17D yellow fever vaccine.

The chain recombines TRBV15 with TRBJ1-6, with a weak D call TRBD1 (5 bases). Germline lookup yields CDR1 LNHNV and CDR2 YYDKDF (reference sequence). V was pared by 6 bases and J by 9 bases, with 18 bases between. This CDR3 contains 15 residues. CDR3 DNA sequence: TGTGCCACCAGAAAAGGGGCCGGGTTGAGTTCACCCCTCCACTTT. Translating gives CATRKGAGLSSPLHF.

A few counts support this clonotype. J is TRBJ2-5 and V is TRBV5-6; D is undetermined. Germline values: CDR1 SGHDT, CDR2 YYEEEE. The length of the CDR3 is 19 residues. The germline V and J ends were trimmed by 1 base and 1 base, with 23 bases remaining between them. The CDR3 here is CASSLFGFVQRLSQETQYF. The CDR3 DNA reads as TGTGCCAGCAGCTTGTTCGGGTTCGTTCAGAGGCTGTCCCAAGAGACCCAGTACTTC.

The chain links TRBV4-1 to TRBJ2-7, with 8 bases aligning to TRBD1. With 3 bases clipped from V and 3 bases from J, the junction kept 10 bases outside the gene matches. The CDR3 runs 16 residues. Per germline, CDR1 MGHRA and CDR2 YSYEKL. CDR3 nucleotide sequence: TGCGCCAGCAGCCAGGTAGGACAGGGTAACGACTACGAGCAGTACTTC. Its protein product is CASSQVGQGNDYEQYF.

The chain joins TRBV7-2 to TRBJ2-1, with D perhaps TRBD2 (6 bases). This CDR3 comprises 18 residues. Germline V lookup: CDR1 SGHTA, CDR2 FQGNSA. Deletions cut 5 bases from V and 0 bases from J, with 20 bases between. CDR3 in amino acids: CASSKAPPSASSYNEQFF. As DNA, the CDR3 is TGTGCCAGCAGCAAAGCCCCCCCTAGCGCGAGCTCCTACAATGAGCAGTTCTTC.

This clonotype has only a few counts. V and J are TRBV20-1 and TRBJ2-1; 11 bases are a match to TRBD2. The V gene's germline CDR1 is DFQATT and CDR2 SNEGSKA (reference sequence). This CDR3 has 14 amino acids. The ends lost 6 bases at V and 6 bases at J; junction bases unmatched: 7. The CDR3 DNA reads TGCAGTGCCATACATAGCGGGGGGGCCAATGAGCAGTTCTTC. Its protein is CSAIHSGGANEQFF.

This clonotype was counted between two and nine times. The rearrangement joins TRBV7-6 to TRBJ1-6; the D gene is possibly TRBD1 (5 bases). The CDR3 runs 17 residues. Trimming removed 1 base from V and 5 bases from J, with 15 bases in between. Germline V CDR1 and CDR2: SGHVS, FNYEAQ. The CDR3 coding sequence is TGTGCCAGCAGCTTAGTAGCCCCGACAGAACATAATTCACCCCTCCACTTT. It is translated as CASSLVAPTEHNSPLHF.

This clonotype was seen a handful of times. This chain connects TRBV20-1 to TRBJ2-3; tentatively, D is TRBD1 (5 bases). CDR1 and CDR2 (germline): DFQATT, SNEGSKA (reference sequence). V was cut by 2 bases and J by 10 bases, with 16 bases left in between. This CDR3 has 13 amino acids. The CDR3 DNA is TGCAGTGCTAGACCTCAACAGGTCAAAGCGCAGTATTTT. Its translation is CSARPQQVKAQYF.

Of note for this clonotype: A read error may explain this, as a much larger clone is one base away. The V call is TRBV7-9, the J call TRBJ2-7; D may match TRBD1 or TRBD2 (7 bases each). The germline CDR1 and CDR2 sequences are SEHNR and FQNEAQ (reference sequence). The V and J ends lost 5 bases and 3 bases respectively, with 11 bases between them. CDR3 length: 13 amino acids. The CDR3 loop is CASSQGGRYEQYF. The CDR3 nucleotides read TGTGCCAGCAGCCAGGGGGGGCGCTACGAGCAGTACTTC.

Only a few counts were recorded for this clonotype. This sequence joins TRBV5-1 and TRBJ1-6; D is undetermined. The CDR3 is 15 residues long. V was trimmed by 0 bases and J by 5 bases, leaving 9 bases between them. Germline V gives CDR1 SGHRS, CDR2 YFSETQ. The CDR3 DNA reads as TGCGCCAGCAGCTTGGGGCAGATTAATAATTCACCCCTCCACTTT. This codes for CASSLGQINNSPLHF.

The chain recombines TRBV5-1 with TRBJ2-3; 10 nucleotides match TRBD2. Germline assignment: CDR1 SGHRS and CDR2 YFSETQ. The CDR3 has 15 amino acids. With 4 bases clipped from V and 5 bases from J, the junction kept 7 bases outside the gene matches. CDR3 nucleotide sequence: TGCGCCAGCAGCCCGGGGACTAGCGCAATAGATACGCAGTATTTT. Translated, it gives CASSPGTSAIDTQYF.

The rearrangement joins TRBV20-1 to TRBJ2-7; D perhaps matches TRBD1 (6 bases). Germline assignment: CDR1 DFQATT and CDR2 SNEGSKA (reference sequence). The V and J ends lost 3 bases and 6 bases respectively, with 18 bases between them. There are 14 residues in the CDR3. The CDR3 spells CSASLTWDNPEQYV. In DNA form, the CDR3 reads TGCAGTGCTAGTCTTACCTGGGACAATCCCGAGCAGTACGTC.

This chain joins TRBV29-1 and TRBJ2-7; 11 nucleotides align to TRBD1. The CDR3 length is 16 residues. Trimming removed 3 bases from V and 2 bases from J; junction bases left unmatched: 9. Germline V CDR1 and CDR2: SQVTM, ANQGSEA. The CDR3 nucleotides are TGCAGCGTTGAGGGCCGGACAGGGGGCTTTCCCTACGAGCAGTACTTC. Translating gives CSVEGRTGGFPYEQYF.

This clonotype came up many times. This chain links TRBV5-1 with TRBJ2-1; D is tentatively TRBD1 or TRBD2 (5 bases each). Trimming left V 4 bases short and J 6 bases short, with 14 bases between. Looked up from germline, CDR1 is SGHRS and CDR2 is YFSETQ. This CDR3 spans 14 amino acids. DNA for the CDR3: TGCGCCAGCAGCCTAACGGGACGCCTCAATGAGCAGTTCTTC. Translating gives CASSLTGRLNEQFF.

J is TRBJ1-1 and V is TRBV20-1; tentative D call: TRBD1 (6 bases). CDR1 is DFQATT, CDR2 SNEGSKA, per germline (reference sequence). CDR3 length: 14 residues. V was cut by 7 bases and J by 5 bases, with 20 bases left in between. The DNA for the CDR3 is TGCAGTGTCTCCTTCAGCCCAAGGGGGACTGAAGCTTTCTTT. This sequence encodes CSVSFSPRGTEAFF.

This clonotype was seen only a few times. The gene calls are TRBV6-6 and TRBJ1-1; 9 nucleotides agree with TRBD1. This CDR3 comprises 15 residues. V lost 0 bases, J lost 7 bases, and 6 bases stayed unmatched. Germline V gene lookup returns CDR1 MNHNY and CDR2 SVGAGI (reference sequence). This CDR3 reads CASSYSGQGGGEAFF. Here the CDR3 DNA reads TGTGCCAGCAGTTACTCGGGACAGGGAGGAGGTGAAGCTTTCTTT.

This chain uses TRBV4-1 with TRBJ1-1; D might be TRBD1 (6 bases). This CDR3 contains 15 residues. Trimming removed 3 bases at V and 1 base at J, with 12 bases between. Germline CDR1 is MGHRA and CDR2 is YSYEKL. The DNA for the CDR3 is TGCGCCAGCAGCCATAACCCGGACAGGAACACTGAAGCTTTCTTT. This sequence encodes CASSHNPDRNTEAFF.

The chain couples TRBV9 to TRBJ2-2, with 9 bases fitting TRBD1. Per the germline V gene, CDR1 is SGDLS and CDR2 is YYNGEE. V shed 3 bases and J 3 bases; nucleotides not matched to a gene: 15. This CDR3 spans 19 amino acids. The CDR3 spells CASSARTGAQGDYTGELFF. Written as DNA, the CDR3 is TGTGCCAGCAGCGCCCGGACAGGGGCACAGGGGGACTACACCGGGGAGCTGTTTTTT.

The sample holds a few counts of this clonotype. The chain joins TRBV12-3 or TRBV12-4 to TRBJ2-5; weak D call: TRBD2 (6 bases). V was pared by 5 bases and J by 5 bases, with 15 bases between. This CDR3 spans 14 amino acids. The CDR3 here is CASSRQAAGETQYF. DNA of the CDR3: TGTGCCAGCAGTCGGCAAGCCGCGGGGGAGACCCAGTACTTC.

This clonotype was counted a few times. The CDR3 DNA reads TGTGCCAGCAGCGCCAGGACAGGGGAAACCCCAAATGAAAAACTGTTTTTT. It is translated as CASSARTGETPNEKLFF. The rearrangement joins TRBV9 to TRBJ1-4, with 9 bases matching TRBD1. Germline V gene sequence: CDR1 SGDLS, CDR2 YYNGEE. The junction had 11 bases not matched to a gene; V was cut back by 3 bases and J by 5 bases. This CDR3 comprises 17 residues.

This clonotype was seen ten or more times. The CDR3 is CASSSSASGETQYF. The DNA of the CDR3 is TGTGCCAGCAGCTCCAGTGCCTCGGGAGAGACCCAGTACTTC. The rearrangement uses TRBV5-6 and TRBJ2-5; D is unclear. The CDR3 spans 14 residues. Germline CDR1 and CDR2: SGHDT and YYEEEE. The V and J ends lost 3 bases and 4 bases respectively, with 13 bases between them.

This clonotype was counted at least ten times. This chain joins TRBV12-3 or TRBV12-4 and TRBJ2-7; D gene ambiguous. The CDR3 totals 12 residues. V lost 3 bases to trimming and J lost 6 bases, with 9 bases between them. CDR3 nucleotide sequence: TGTGCCAGCAGTTTCCTGAAGGCCGAGCAGTACTTC. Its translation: CASSFLKAEQYF.

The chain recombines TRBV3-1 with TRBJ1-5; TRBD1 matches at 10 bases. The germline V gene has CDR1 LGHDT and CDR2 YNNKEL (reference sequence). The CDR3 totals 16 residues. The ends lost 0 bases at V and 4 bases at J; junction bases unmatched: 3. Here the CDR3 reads CASSQDAGQGNQPQHF. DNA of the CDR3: TGTGCCAGCAGCCAAGATGCGGGACAGGGGAATCAGCCCCAGCATTTT.

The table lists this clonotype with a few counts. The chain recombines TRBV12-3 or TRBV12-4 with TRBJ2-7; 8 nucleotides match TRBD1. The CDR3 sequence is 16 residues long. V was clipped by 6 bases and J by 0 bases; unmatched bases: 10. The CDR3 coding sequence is TGTGCCAGCAGCCCTGACAGGGGCCTTCTCTCCTACGAGCAGTACGTC. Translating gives CASSPDRGLLSYEQYV.

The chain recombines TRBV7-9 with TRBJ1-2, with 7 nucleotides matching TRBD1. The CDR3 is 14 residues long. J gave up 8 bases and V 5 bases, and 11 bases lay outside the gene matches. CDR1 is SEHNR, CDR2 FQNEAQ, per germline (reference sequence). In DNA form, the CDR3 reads TGTGCCAGCAGCCGGGCGGAGGGGGCTTACGGCTACACCTTC. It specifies CASSRAEGAYGYTF.

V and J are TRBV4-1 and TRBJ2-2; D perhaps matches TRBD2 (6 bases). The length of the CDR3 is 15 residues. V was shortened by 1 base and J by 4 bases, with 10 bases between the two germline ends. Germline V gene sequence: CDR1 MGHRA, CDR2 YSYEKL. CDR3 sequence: CASSQVGTLTGELFF. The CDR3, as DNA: TGCGCCAGCAGCCAAGTCGGGACTCTCACCGGGGAGCTGTTTTTT.

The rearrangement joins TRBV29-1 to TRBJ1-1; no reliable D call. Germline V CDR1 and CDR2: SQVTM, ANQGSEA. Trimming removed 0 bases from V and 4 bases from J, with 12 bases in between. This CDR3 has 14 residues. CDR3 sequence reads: CSVEDLRAGTEAFF. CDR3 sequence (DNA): TGCAGCGTTGAAGATCTTCGGGCAGGCACTGAAGCTTTCTTT.

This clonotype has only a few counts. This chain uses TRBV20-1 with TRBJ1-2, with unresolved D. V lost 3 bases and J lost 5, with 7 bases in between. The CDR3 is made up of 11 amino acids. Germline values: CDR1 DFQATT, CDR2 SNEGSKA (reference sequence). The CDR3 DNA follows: TGCAGTGCTAGGAGTGATTATGGCTACACCTTC. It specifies CSARSDYGYTF.

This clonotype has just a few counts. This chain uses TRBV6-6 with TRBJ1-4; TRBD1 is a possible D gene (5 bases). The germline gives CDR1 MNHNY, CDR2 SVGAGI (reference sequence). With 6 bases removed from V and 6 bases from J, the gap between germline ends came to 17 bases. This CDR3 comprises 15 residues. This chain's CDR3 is CASSDTRGEDEKLFF. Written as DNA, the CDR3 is TGTGCCAGCAGCGACACACGGGGGGAGGATGAAAAACTGTTTTTT.

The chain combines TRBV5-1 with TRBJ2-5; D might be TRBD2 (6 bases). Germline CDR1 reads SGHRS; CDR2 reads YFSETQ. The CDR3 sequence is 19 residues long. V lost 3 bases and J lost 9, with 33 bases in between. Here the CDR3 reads CASSSNSGSRAFHGGAQYF. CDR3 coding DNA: TGCGCCAGCAGCTCCAATTCGGGTAGTAGGGCCTTCCACGGAGGGGCCCAGTACTTC.

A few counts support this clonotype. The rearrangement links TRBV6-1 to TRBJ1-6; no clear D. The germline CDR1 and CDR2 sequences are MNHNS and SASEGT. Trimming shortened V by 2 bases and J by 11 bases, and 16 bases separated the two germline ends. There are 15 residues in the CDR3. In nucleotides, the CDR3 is TGTGCCAGCAGTGAACGGAGTAAACTGGGTCCACCCCTCCACTTT. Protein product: CASSERSKLGPPLHF.

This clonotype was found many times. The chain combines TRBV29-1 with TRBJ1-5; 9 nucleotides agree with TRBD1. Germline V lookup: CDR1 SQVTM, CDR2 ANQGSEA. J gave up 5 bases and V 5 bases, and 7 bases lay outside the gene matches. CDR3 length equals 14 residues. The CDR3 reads CSVFVQGAHQPQHF. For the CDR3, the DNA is TGCAGCGTTTTTGTACAGGGGGCTCATCAGCCCCAGCATTTT.

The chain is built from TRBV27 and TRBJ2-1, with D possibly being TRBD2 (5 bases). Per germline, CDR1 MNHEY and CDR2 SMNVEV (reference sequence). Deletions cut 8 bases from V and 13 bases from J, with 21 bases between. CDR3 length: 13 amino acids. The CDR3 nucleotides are TGTGCCAGCTCGGTTGCGGGCCCACTGGGCCAGTTCTTC. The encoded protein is CASSVAGPLGQFF.